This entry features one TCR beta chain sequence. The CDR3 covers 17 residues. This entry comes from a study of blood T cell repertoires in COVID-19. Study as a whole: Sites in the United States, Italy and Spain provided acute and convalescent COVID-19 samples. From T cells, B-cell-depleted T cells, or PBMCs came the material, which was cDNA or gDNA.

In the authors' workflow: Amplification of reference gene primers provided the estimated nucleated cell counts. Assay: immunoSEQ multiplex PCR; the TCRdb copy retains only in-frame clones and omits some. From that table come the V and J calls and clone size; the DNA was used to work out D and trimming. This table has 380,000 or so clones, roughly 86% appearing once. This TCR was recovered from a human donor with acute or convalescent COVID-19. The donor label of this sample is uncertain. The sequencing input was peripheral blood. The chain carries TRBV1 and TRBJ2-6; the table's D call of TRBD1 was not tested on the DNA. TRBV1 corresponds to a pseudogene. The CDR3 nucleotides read TGCACCAGCAGCCAAGGAACAGGGAACCGTGGGGCCAACGTCCTGACTTTC. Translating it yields CTSSQGTGNRGANVLTF.